This section outlines one TCR beta chain sequence together with its context. Sequencing was performed with immunoSEQ multiplex PCR; in TCRdb, only in-frame clones are kept and a portion is missing. The sample lists under 250,000 clones; about 84% were seen once. This sample is part of a study of blood T cell repertoires in COVID-19. Study-wide context: Acute and convalescent COVID-19 samples came from the United States, Italy and Spain. PBMCs, B-cell-depleted T cells, or T cells provided the cDNA or gDNA that made up the material.

The clonotype was recovered from a woman of 80 years or more with acute or convalescent COVID-19. The sequencing sample was made of peripheral blood.

CDR3 protein: CASSPQWAQNQPQHF. The CDR3 region has the DNA TGTGCCAGTAGTCCTCAGTGGGCGCAAAATCAGCCCCAGCATTTT. The chain combines TRBV19 with TRBJ1-5, with no clear D. Trimming left V 5 bases short and J 4 bases short, with 15 bases between. This CDR3 comprises 15 residues. The V gene's germline CDR1 is LNHDA and CDR2 SQIVND (reference sequence).